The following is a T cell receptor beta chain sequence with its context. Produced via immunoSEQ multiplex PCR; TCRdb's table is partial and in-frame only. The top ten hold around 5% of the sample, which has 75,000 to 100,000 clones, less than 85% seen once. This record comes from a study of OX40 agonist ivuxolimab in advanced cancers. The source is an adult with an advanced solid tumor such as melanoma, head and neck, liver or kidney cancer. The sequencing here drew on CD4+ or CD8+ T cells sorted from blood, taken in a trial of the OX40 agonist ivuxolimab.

This chain's CDR3 is CASSEDPRRTVWGNTIYF. DNA of the CDR3: TGTGCCAGCAGTGAAGATCCCAGGAGAACAGTGTGGGGAAACACCATATATTTT. J is TRBJ1-3 and V is TRBV9; the D is unclear. Trimming took off 5 bases at V and 4 bases at J, with 25 bases between the two ends. This CDR3 region has 18 residues. CDR1 SGDLS and CDR2 YYNGEE come from the germline V gene.